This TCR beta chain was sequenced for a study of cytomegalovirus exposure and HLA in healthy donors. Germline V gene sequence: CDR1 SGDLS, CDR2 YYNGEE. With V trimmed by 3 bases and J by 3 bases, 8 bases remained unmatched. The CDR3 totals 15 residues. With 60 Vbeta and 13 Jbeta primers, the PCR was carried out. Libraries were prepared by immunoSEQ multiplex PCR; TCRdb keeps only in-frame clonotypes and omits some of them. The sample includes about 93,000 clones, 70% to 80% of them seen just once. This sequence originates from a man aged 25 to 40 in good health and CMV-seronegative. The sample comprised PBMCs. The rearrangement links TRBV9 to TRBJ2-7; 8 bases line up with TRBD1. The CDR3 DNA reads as TGTGCCAGCAGCGGACAGGGGTTTGCGGGCTACGAGCAGTACTTC. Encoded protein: CASSGQGFAGYEQYF.